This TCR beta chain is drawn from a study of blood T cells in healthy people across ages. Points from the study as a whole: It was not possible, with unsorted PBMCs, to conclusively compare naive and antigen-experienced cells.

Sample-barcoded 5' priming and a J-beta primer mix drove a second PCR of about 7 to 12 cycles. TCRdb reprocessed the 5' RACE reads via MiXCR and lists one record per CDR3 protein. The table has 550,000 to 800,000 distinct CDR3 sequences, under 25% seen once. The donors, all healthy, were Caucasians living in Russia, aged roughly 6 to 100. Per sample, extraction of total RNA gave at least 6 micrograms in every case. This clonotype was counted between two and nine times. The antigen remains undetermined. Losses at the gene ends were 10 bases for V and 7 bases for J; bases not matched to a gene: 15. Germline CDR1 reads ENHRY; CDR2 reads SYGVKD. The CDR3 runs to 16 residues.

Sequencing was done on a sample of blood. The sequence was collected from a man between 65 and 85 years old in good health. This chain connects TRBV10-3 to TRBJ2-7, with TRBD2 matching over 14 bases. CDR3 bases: TGTGCCACCGGTAAAGGGACTAGCGGGAGCCGGTCGGAGCAGTACTTC. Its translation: CATGKGTSGSRSEQYF.